The entry below describes one TCR beta chain. The data are from a study of blood T cell repertoires in COVID-19. Method: immunoSEQ multiplex PCR; TCRdb's copy keeps in-frame clones and lacks some. Of more than 300,000 clones in the sample, 83% were seen once. In Cohort 3, a recovered donor had either two negative PCRs, clearance, or symptom resolution. The receptor was derived from a woman between 50 and 59 years old who had recovered from COVID-19. The specimen sequenced was PBMCs or T cells enriched from blood (not recorded which).

The CDR3 nucleotides read TGTGCCAGCAGCTTAGGCGGGATTACAGTTGTCGGTGGCTACACCTTC. It specifies CASSLGGITVVGGYTF. J is TRBJ1-2 and V is TRBV7-6; D is uncertain. In germline, CDR1 is SGHVS, CDR2 FNYEAQ. The length of the CDR3 is 16 residues. V lost 1 base to trimming and J lost 7 bases, with 19 bases between them.